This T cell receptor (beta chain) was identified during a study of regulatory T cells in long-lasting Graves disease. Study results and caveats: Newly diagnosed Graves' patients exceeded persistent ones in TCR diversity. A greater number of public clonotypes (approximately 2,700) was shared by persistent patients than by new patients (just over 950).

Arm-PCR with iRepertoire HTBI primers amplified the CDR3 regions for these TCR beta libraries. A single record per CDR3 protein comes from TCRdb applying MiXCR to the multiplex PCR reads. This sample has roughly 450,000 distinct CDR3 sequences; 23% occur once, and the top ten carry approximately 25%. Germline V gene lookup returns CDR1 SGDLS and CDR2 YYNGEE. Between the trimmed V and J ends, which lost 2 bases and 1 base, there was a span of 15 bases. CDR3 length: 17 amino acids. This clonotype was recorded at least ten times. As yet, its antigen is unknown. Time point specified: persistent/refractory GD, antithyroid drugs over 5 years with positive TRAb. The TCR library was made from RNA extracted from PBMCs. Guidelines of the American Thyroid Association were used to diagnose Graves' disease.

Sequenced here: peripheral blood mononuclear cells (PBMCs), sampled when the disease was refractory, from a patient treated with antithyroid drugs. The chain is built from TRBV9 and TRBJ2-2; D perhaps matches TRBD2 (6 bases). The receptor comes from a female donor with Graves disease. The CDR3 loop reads CASSVGSGSGNTGELFF. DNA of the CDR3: TGTGCCAGCAGCGTTGGTTCCGGGAGCGGGAACACCGGGGAGCTGTTTTTT.